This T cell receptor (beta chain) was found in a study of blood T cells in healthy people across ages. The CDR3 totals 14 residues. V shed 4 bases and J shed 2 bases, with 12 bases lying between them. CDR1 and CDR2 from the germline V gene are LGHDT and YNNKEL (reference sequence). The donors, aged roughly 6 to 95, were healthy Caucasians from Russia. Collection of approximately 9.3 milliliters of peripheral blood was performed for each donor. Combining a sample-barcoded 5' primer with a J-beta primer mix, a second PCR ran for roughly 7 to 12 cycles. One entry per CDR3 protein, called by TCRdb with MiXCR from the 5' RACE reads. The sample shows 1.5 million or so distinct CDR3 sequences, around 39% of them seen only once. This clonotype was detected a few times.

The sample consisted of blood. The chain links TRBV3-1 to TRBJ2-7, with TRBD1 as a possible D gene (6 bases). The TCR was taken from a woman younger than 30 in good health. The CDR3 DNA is TGTGCCAGCAGCCCGGTAGGGACAACCTACGAGCAGTACTTC. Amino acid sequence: CASSPVGTTYEQYF.